This T cell receptor beta chain derives from a study of blood T cells in healthy people across ages. In this sample, this clonotype turned up once. Primers used in a second PCR of roughly 7 to 12 cycles were a sample-barcoded 5' primer and a J-beta primer mix. TCRdb itself ran the 5' RACE reads through MiXCR, one entry per CDR3 protein. The sample contains about 1.5 million distinct CDR3 sequences, 35% to 45% of which appear only once. This CDR3 is 15 amino acids long. From germline, CDR1 is DFQATT and CDR2 SNEGSKA (reference sequence). The sequencing input was blood. The V gene is TRBV20-1, the J gene TRBJ2-4, with 8 bases identical to TRBD2. The DNA end is a closer match to TRBJ2-7, so the J assignment may be wrong. This TCR was sampled from a young woman in good health. The CDR3 nucleotides read TGCAGTGCTCCGGCTCGGGGGGGACTAAACTACGAGCAGTACTTC. As protein: CSAPARGGLNYEQYF.